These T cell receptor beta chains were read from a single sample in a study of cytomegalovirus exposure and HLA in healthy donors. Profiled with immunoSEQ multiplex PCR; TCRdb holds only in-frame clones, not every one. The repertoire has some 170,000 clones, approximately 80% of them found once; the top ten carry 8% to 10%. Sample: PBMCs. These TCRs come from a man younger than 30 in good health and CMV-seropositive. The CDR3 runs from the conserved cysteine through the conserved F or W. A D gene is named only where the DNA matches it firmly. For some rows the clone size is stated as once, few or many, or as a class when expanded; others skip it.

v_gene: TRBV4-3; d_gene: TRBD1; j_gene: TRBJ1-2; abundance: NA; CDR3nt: TGCGCCAGCAGCCAAGATGGGACAGCCTCCTATGGCTACACCTTC; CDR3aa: CASSQDGTASYGYTF
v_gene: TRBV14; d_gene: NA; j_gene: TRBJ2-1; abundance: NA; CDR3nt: TGTGCCAGCAGCCGTGAGTTATCCTACAATGAGCAGTTCTTC; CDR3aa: CASSRELSYNEQFF
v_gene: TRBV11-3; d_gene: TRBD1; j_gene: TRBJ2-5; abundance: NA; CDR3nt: TGTGCCAGCAGCTTAGGGGGGGACAGGGAAGAGACCCAGTACTTC; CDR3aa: CASSLGGDREETQYF
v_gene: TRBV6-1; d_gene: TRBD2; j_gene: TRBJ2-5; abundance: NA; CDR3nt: TGTGCCAGCAGGTGGACTAGCTTAGAGACCCAGTACTTC; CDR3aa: CASRWTSLETQYF
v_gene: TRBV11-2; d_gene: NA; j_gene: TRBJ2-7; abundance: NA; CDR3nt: TGTGCCAGCAGCCGAACTCGCGACACCTTCTCCTACGAGCAGTACTTC; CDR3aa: CASSRTRDTFSYEQYF
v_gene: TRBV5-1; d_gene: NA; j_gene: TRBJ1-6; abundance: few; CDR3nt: TGCGCCAGCAGCTGGGACACTAAGGGTTCACCCCTCCACTTT; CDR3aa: CASSWDTKGSPLHF
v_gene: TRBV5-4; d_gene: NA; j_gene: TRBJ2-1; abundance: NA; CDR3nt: TGTGCCAGCAGCTACGGGGAAGACCATGAGCAGTTCTTC; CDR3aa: CASSYGEDHEQFF
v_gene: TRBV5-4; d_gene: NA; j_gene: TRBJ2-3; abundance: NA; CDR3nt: TGTGCCAGCAGCTTAAAAACTAGCTACACAGATACGCAGTATTTT; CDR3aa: CASSLKTSYTDTQYF
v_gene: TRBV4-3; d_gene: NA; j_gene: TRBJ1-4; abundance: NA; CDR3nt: TGCGCCAGCAGCCAAGATGCTGGTTTCAGGGAAAAACTGTTTTTT; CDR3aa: CASSQDAGFREKLFF
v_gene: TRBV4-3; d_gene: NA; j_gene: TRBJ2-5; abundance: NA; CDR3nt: TGCGCCAGCAGCCAAAGCGACAGCCACCAAGAGACCCAGTACTTC; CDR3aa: CASSQSDSHQETQYF
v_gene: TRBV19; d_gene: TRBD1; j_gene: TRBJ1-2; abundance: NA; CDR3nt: TGTGCCACCGGACAGGGGGGAGGCTACACCTTC; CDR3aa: CATGQGGGYTF
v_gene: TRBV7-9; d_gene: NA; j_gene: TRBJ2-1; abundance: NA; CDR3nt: TGTGCCAGCAGTTCCGAGAGAAAGTTCTTC; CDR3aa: CASSSERKFF
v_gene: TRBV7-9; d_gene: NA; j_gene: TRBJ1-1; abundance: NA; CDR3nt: TGTTCCAGCACTCTGGCCCCTGAAGCTTTCTTT; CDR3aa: CSSTLAPEAFF
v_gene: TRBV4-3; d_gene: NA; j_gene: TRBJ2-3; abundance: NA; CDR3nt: TGCGCCAGCAGCCAAGGTCCAAACAGGGGCACAGATACGCAGTATTTT; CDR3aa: CASSQGPNRGTDTQYF
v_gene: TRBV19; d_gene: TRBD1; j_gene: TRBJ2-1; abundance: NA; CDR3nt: TGTGCCAGCGAATGGGACAGGGGCGGTTACAATGAGCAGTTCTTC; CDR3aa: CASEWDRGGYNEQFF
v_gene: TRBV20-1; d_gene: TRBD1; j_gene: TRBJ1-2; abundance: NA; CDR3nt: TGCGGGCCGAATACAGGGGATGGCTACACCTTC; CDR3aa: CGPNTGDGYTF
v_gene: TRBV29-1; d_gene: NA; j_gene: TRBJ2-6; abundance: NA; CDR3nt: TGCAGCGTTGGGGGTCAGATCTCTGGGGCCAACGGCCTGACTTTC; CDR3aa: CSVGGQISGANGLTF
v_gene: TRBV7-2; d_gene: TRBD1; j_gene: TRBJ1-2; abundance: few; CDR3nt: TGTGCCAGCAGCCCGCTGACAGGGTCTGCTGGCTACACCTTC; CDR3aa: CASSPLTGSAGYTF
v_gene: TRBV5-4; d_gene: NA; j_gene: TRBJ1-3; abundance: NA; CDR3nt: TGTGCCAGCAGCCTTGACGGACATTCTGGAAACACCATATATTTT; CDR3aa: CASSLDGHSGNTIYF
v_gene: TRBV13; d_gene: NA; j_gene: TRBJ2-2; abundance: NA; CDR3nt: TGTGCCAGCAGCTTCGGGGTTTACGGGGAGCTGTTTTTT; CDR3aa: CASSFGVYGELFF
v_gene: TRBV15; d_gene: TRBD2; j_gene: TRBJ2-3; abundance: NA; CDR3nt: TGTGCCACCAGTAAGGGACTAGCGGGAGTTGGTAGCACAGATACGCAGTATTTT; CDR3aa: CATSKGLAGVGSTDTQYF
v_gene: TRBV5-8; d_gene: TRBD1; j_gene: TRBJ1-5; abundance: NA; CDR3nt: TGTGCCAGCAGCGGGGAGGACAGGATTAGCAATCAGCCCCAGCATTTT; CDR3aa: CASSGEDRISNQPQHF
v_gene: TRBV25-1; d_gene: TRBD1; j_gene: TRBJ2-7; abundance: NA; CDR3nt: TGTGCCAGCAGTGGCCGGGACAGGGGGTCCTACGAGCAGTACTTC; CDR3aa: CASSGRDRGSYEQYF
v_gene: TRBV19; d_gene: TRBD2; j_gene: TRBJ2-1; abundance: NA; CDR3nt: TGTGCCAGTAGTATTGGCGGGGACTACTACAATGAGCAGTTCTTC; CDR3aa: CASSIGGDYYNEQFF